One sample yielded the 21 T cell receptor beta chains listed below, sequenced in a study of spatial heterogeneity in lung cancer. These TCRs are of unknown antigen specificity. Study-wide results and limits: Mutation counts in tumors were tracked by counts of expanded intratumoral alpha and beta TCRs.

Time point given: sample taken at primary tumor resection. In TCRdb, the 5' RACE reads were re-called with MiXCR into one record per CDR3 protein. The sample contains roughly 5,700 distinct CDR3 sequences, roughly 8% of which appear only once. Source: lung tumor tissue, taken at surgery. Every receptor here comes from a female donor with early-stage non-small cell lung cancer.

By sample share, this clonotype is medium-sized (0.01 to 0.1%). This beta chain slipped into a library made for alpha chains as a stray read, so its size is not meaningful. The chain recombines TRBV27 with TRBJ2-1; 14 positions match TRBD2. The CDR3 has 15 residues. Germline V gene sequence: CDR1 MNHEY, CDR2 SMNVEV (reference sequence). V trimming: 6 bases; J trimming: 6 bases; junction bases outside the gene matches: 4. CDR3 coding DNA: TGTGCCAGCAGCGCTGGGACTAGCGGGGGCAATGAGCAGTTCTTC. This sequence encodes CASSAGTSGGNEQFF.

In its sample, this clonotype ranks as medium-sized. With the library built for alpha chains, this beta chain is off target and its frequency is not meaningful. The chain uses TRBV7-2 and TRBJ1-5; weak D call: TRBD1 (6 bases). Trimming shortened V by 0 bases and J by 0 bases, and 12 bases separated the two germline ends. Germline V gives CDR1 SGHTA, CDR2 FQGNSA. This CDR3 has 17 residues. CDR3 DNA: TGTGCCAGCAGCTTAGCGGGGGCGGTTAATAGCAATCAGCCCCAGCATTTT. This translates into CASSLAGAVNSNQPQHF.

This clonotype is medium-sized (0.01 to 0.1%) within its sample. The library was prepared for alpha chains; this beta chain is a stray read, so its frequency means little. This chain links TRBV2 with TRBJ2-3, with 15 bases matching TRBD2. In germline, CDR1 is SNHLY, CDR2 FYNNEI. The CDR3 covers 16 residues. V shed 4 bases and J 4 bases; nucleotides not matched to a gene: 3. CDR3 loop: CASSVGTSGGSDTQYF. The CDR3 bases are TGTGCCAGCAGTGTTGGGACTAGCGGGGGGTCAGATACGCAGTATTTT.

Worth noting for this clonotype: For a library built for alpha chains, this beta chain is a stray read; little rests on its size. The chain employs TRBV7-8 and TRBJ2-7, with TRBD2 matching 8 bases. The germline gives CDR1 SGHVS, CDR2 FQNEAQ. V lost 0 bases to trimming and J lost 2 bases; unmatched junction nucleotides: 12. This CDR3 has 18 amino acids. CDR3 residues: CASSLATPPGGPTYEQYF. Here the CDR3 DNA reads TGTGCCAGCAGCTTAGCGACCCCGCCGGGAGGGCCTACCTACGAGCAGTACTTC.

This clonotype was recorded at least ten times. This beta chain turned up in a library designed for alpha chains; as an off-target read, its abundance says little. The chain links TRBV5-1 to TRBJ2-5, with 9 bases aligning to TRBD2. Germline trimming cut 3 bases from V and 5 bases from J; bases unmatched to any gene: 5. The CDR3 is 14 amino acids. Germline V gene data show CDR1 as SGHRS and CDR2 as YFSETQ. CDR3 sequence reads: CASSSAGGYETQYF. CDR3 DNA: TGCGCCAGCAGCTCAGCGGGGGGTTACGAGACCCAGTACTTC. Complete variable domain (other parts from reference TRBV5-1 and TRBJ2-5): KAGVTQTPRYLIKTRGQQVTLSCSPISGHRSVSWYQQTPGQGLQFLFEYFSETQRNKGNFPGRFSGRQFSNSRSEMNVSTLELGDSALYLCASSSAGGYETQYFGPGTRLLVL.

In this sample, this clonotype turned up many times. Because the library targeted alpha chains, this beta chain is an off-target read whose size means little. This chain links TRBV29-1 with TRBJ2-7; weak D call: TRBD2 (6 bases). V dropped 0 bases and J dropped 9 bases, with 18 bases sitting between them. CDR1 and CDR2 from the germline V gene are SQVTM and ANQGSEA. CDR3 length: 14 residues. The DNA for the CDR3 is TGCAGCGTTGAAGACGGTCTAGCCCGCGGGATGCAGTACTTC. Residues: CSVEDGLARGMQYF.

This clonotype turned up a few times. One base away lies a much larger clone, so this may be a sequencing read error. This beta chain slipped into a library made for alpha chains as a stray read, so its size is not meaningful. The J gene is TRBJ2-3, the V gene TRBV6-2 or TRBV6-3; no definite D call. CDR1 is MNHEY, CDR2 SVGEGT, per germline. The CDR3 covers 13 residues. CDR3 coding DNA: TGTCCCAGCACCGAGGACGGCACAGATACGCAGTATTTT. This gives the protein CPSTEDGTDTQYF.

This clonotype was seen many times. This beta chain lies outside the target of a library built for alpha chains; its clone size means little. The V and J genes are TRBV6-2 or TRBV6-3 and TRBJ1-1; perhaps TRBD1 as D (6 bases). Germline V gene lookup returns CDR1 MNHEY and CDR2 SVGEGT. Trimming pared 6 bases from V and 0 bases from J, leaving 17 bases between. The CDR3 is 16 residues long. The CDR3 DNA follows: TGTGCCAGCAGCCCCCAGGGGTCGTCAATGAACACTGAAGCTTTCTTT. This gives the protein CASSPQGSSMNTEAFF.

Concerning this clonotype: This beta chain was picked up by a library intended for alpha chains and is off target, so its count carries little meaning. The rearrangement joins TRBV20-1 to TRBJ2-3; D perhaps matches TRBD1 (5 bases). This CDR3 region has 13 residues. Trimming cost V 3 bases and J 1 base, with 8 bases left between them. CDR1 is DFQATT, CDR2 SNEGSKA, per germline (reference sequence). Written as DNA, the CDR3 is TGCAGTGCTAGGCAGGGTGGCACAGATACGCAGTATTTT. Translated: CSARQGGTDTQYF.

This clonotype is medium-sized. This beta chain is off target for a library built for alpha chains, so its abundance means little. The genes are TRBV28 and TRBJ2-5; 13 bases fit TRBD2. The V gene's germline CDR1 is MDHEN and CDR2 SYDVKM. V lost 2 bases and J lost 4; bases outside the gene matches: 4. The CDR3 has 16 amino acids. CDR3 in amino acids: CASSLTSGRATETQYF. In DNA form, the CDR3 reads TGTGCCAGCAGTTTAACTAGCGGGAGGGCCACAGAGACCCAGTACTTC.

As to this clonotype: Little can be read into the size of this beta chain, an off-target read in a library designed for alpha chains. The rearrangement uses TRBV6-1 and TRBJ2-3, with 8 bases lining up with TRBD1. V gave up 6 bases and J gave up 3 bases; unmatched junction bases: 2. Germline-derived CDR1 and CDR2 are MNHNS and SASEGT. This CDR3 is built from 13 residues. As DNA, the CDR3 is TGTGCCAGCAGGGACAGGGTAACAGATACGCAGTATTTT. Its translation is CASRDRVTDTQYF.

There are many counts of this clonotype. This beta chain slipped into a library made for alpha chains as a stray read, so its size is not meaningful. Here the CDR3 DNA reads TGCGCCAGCAGCCGCGAGAGATACAATGAGCAGTTCTTC. Its protein product is CASSRERYNEQFF. The genes are TRBV4-3 and TRBJ2-1; no reliable D call. This CDR3 is 13 amino acids long. Germline-derived CDR1 and CDR2 are LGHNA and YSLEER. Trimming pared 4 bases from V and 4 bases from J, leaving 8 bases between.

This clonotype was detected ten times or more. As an off-target read in a library built for alpha chains, this beta chain has a frequency of little significance. J is TRBJ2-7 and V is TRBV7-9; 13 bases align to TRBD2. Germline-derived CDR1 and CDR2 are SEHNR and FQNEAQ (reference sequence). Trimming removed 4 bases from V and 5 bases from J; junction bases left unmatched: 5. The CDR3 has 15 residues. CDR3 bases: TGTGCCAGCAGCTCCCCCGGGACTAGCGGGAACGAGCAGTACTTC. Translated: CASSSPGTSGNEQYF.

This clonotype is judged medium-sized (0.01 to 0.1%). This beta chain lies outside the target of a library built for alpha chains; its clone size means little. This rearrangement joins TRBV12-3 or TRBV12-4 to TRBJ1-3; possible D gene TRBD1, 6 bases. Trimming shortened V by 6 bases and J by 0 bases, and 15 bases separated the two germline ends. The CDR3 has 16 residues. The CDR3 sequence: CASRSRDTISGNTIYF. Here the CDR3 DNA reads TGTGCCAGCAGATCCCGGGACACGATCTCTGGAAACACCATATATTTT.

This clonotype is deemed medium-sized. This beta chain was picked up by a library intended for alpha chains and is off target, so its count carries little meaning. This rearrangement joins TRBV7-2 to TRBJ1-1; the D gene is possibly TRBD1 (6 bases). Germline-derived CDR1 and CDR2 are SGHTA and FQGNSA. CDR3 length equals 14 residues. The ends were cut back, 1 base at V and 5 bases at J, with 11 bases in the middle. CDR3 region: CASSLVGGLTEAFF. CDR3 in DNA: TGTGCCAGCAGCTTAGTGGGGGGGCTAACTGAAGCTTTCTTT.

This clonotype was counted ten times or more. Since the library was made to target alpha chains, this beta chain is a stray read and its abundance is not meaningful. V and J are TRBV5-1 and TRBJ2-3, with 12 bases that match TRBD2. Germline CDR1 reads SGHRS; CDR2 reads YFSETQ. V was clipped by 3 bases and J by 2 bases; unmatched bases: 4. This CDR3 region has 16 residues. The CDR3 nucleotides read TGCGCCAGCAGCTCAGGACTAGCGGGGAACACAGATACGCAGTATTTT. Protein: CASSSGLAGNTDTQYF.

This clonotype appeared many times. This beta chain was picked up by a library intended for alpha chains and is off target, so its count carries little meaning. The genes are TRBV20-1 and TRBJ2-1; a weak D match, TRBD2 (6 bases). V was shortened by 6 bases and J by 1 base, with 10 bases between the two germline ends. The CDR3 runs to 13 residues. CDR1 is DFQATT and CDR2 is SNEGSKA in the germline V gene (reference sequence). Here the CDR3 reads CSAETRSYNEQFF. The CDR3 nucleotides read TGCAGTGCGGAGACTAGATCCTACAATGAGCAGTTCTTC.

This clonotype was seen at least ten times. Within a library made for alpha chains, this beta chain is off target, and its count is uninformative. This rearrangement joins TRBV28 to TRBJ2-5; the match to TRBD2 covers 9 bases. The germline CDR1 and CDR2 sequences are MDHEN and SYDVKM. There are 16 residues in the CDR3. V shed 2 bases, J shed 5 bases, and the junction held 9 bases outside the gene matches. CDR3 residues: CASSLAGLAGVETQYF. The DNA of the CDR3 is TGTGCCAGCAGTTTAGCGGGGTTAGCGGGAGTTGAGACCCAGTACTTC. Together with reference TRBV28 and TRBJ2-5, the CDR3 gives the full variable domain: DVKVTQSSRYLVKRTGEKVFLECVQDMDHENMFWYRQDPGLGLRLIYFSYDVKMKEKGDIPEGYSVSREKKERFSLILESASTNQTSMYLCASSLAGLAGVETQYFGPGTRLLVL.

Of note for this clonotype: This beta chain is a stray sequence in a library constructed for alpha chains; its clone size is not meaningful. The rearrangement links TRBV18 to TRBJ2-3, with TRBD2 matching 7 bases. V trimming: 6 bases; J trimming: 3 bases; junction bases outside the gene matches: 3. Per the germline V gene, CDR1 is KGHSH and CDR2 is LQKENI. The CDR3 covers 13 residues. CDR3 residues: CASSNSGTDTQYF. The CDR3 region has the DNA TGTGCCAGCTCCAATAGCGGGACAGATACGCAGTATTTT.

Many counts were recorded for this clonotype. This beta chain turned up in a library designed for alpha chains; as an off-target read, its abundance says little. DNA of the CDR3: TGTGCCAGCTCATCAAGCACAGATACGCAGTATTTT. This encodes CASSSSTDTQYF. J is TRBJ2-3 and V is TRBV18, with no clear D. Trimming took off 5 bases at V and 0 bases at J, with 3 bases between the two ends. Germline-derived CDR1 and CDR2 are KGHSH and LQKENI. The CDR3 contains 12 residues.

Remarks on this clonotype: The library was built for alpha chains, so this beta chain is an off-target read and its size means little. This rearrangement joins TRBV3-1 to TRBJ2-2, with D possibly TRBD1 on 5 matching bases. Between the trimmed V and J ends, which lost 5 bases and 1 base, there was a span of 14 bases. The CDR3 is made up of 16 amino acids. Germline-derived CDR1 and CDR2 are LGHDT and YNNKEL (reference sequence). CDR3 bases: TGTGCCAGCAGCGCGAAAGGGGCCATGAACACCGGGGAGCTGTTTTTT. This codes for CASSAKGAMNTGELFF.